Below, one T cell receptor (beta chain) is given with its context. In terms of age and location, participants ranged from roughly 18 to 100 years and lived in about two dozen US areas. Cohort 3 donors were reported recovered after two negative PCRs, clearance, or symptom resolution. These data originate in a study of blood T cell repertoires in COVID-19. Study context: In each case, the material was cDNA or gDNA derived from T cells, B-cell-depleted T cells, or PBMCs.

Profiled with immunoSEQ multiplex PCR; TCRdb holds only in-frame clones, not every one. The table lists over 250,000 clones, over 85% of them singletons. The CDR3 consists of 13 residues. V shed 10 bases, J shed 3 bases, and the junction held 8 bases outside the gene matches. Looked up from germline, CDR1 is MNHEY and CDR2 is SVGAGI. The sample consisted of PBMCs or T cells enriched from blood (not recorded which). The chain uses TRBV6-5 and TRBJ2-7, with TRBD1 identical over 8 bases. The TCR sequence derives from a woman aged 60-75 years who had recovered from COVID-19. The CDR3 reads CATRDRGYYEQYF. CDR3 DNA: TGTGCCACCAGAGACAGGGGATACTACGAGCAGTACTTC.